This TCR beta chain was observed in a study of cytomegalovirus exposure and HLA in healthy donors. This CDR3 is 13 amino acids long. The V gene's germline CDR1 is LGHNA and CDR2 YNFKEQ. PCR employed 60 Vbeta and 13 Jbeta primers. Data came from immunoSEQ multiplex PCR; TCRdb stores just in-frame clones and leaves some out. The table lists about 95,000 clones, approximately 80% of them singletons. This clone was seen only once. The germline gene is not matched at one end of the junction; a read error may be the cause. At the DNA level, this CDR3 is encoded by other sequences in the same sample as well. This receptor was obtained from a woman in her forties in good health and CMV-seropositive. The source material was PBMCs. The genes are TRBV4-2 and TRBJ2-7; weak D call: TRBD2 (6 bases). The CDR3 is CASSQGGTYEQYF. The CDR3 nucleotides read TGTGCCAGTAGCCAGGGAGGTACTTACGAGCAGTACTTC.